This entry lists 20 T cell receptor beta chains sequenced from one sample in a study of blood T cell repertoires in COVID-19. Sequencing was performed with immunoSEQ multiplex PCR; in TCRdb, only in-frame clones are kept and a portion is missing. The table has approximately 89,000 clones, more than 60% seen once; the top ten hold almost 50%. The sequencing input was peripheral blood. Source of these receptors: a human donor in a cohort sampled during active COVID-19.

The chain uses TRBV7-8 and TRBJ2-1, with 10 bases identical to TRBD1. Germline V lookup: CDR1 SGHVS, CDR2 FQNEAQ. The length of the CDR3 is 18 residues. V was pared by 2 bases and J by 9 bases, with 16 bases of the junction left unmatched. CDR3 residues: CASSLSNFGTGVRGEQFF. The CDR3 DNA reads TGTGCCAGCAGCTTAAGCAACTTTGGGACAGGGGTTAGGGGTGAGCAGTTCTTC.

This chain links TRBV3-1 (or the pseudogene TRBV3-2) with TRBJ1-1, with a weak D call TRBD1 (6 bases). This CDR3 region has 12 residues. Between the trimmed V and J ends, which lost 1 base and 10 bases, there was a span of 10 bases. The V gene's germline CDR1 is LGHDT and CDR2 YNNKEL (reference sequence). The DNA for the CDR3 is TGTGCCAGCAGCCAAGTCAGGGGAGCAGCTTTCTTT. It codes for CASSQVRGAAFF.

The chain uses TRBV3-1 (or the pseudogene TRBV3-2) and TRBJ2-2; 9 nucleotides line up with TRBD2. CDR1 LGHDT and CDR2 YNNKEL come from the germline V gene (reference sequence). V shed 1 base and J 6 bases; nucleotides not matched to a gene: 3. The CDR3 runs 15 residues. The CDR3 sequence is CASSQGAGGPGELFF. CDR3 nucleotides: TGTGCCAGCAGCCAAGGAGCGGGAGGCCCCGGGGAGCTGTTTTTT.

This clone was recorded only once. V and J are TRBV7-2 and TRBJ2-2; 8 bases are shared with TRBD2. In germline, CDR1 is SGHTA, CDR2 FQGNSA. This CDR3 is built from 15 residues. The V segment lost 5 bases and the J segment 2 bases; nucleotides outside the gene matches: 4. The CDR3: CASSLSGTNTGELFF. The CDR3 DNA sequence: TGTGCCAGCAGCCTTAGCGGGACCAACACCGGGGAGCTGTTTTTT.

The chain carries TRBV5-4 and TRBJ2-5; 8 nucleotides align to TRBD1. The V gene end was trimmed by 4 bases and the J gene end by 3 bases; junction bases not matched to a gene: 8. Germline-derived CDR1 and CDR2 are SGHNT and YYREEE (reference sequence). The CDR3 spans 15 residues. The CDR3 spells CASSQAGQGKETQYF. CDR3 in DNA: TGTGCCAGCAGCCAGGCCGGACAGGGAAAAGAGACCCAGTACTTC.

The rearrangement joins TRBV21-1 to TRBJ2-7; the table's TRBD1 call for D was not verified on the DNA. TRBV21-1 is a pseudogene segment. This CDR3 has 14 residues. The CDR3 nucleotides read TGTGCCAGCAGCCCCCCCCAGGGGGGATACGAGCAGTACTTC. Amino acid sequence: CASSPPQGGYEQYF.

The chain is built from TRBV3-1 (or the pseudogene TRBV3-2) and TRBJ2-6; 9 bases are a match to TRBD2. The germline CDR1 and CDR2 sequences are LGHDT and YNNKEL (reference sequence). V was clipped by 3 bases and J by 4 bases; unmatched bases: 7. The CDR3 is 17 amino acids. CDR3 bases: TGTGCCAGCAGCCAGGAGGCTAGCGGGATCGGGGCCAACGTCCTGACTTTC. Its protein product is CASSQEASGIGANVLTF.

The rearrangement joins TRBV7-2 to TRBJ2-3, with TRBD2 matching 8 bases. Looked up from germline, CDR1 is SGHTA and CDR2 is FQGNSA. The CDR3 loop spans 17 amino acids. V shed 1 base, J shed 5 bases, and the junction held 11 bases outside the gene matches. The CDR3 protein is CASSLVGLALAGDTQYF. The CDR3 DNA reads TGTGCCAGCAGCTTAGTGGGTCTCGCGCTAGCGGGAGATACGCAGTATTTT.

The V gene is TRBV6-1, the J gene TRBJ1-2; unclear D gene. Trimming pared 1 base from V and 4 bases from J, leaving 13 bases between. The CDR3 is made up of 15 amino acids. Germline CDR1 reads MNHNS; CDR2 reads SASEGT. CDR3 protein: CASSEGLLRPYGYTF. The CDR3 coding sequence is TGTGCCAGCAGTGAAGGACTCCTCCGTCCCTATGGCTACACCTTC.

CDR3: CASSYPGTVVYEQYF. The CDR3 bases are TGTGCCAGCAGTTACCCAGGGACAGTGGTCTACGAGCAGTACTTC. This chain connects TRBV6-2 or TRBV6-3 to TRBJ2-7; 7 bases match TRBD1. This CDR3 spans 15 amino acids. J gave up 3 bases and V 2 bases, and 7 bases lay outside the gene matches. Germline V lookup: CDR1 MNHEY, CDR2 SVGEGT.

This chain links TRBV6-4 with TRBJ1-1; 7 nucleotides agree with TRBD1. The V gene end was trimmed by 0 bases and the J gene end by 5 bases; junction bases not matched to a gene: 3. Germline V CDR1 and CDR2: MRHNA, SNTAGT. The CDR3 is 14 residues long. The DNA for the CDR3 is TGTGCCAGCAGTGACTCTGACAGGGCAACTGAAGCTTTCTTT. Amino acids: CASSDSDRATEAFF.

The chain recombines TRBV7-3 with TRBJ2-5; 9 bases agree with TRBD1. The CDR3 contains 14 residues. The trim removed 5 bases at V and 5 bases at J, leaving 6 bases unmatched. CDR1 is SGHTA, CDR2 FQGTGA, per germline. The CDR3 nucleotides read TGTGCCAGCAGCCGCGGGACAGGGCAGGAGACCCAGTACTTC. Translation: CASSRGTGQETQYF.

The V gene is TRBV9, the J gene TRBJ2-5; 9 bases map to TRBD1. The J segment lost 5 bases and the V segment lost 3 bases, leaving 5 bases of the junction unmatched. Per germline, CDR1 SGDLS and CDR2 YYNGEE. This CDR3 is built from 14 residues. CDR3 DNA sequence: TGTGCCAGCAGCGAACAGGGGGCGCGGGAGACCCAGTACTTC. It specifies CASSEQGARETQYF.

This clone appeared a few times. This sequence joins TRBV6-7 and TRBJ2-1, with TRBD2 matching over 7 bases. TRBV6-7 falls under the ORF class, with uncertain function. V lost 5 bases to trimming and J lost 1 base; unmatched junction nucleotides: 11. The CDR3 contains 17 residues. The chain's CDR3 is CASSGRSGESSYNEQFF. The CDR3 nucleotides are TGTGCCAGCAGTGGCCGAAGCGGGGAAAGTTCCTACAATGAGCAGTTCTTC.

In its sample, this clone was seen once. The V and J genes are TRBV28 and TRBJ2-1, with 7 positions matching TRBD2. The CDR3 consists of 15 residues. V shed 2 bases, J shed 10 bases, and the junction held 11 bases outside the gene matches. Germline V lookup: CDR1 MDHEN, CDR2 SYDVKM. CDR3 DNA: TGTGCCAGCAGTTTAGAGGGCGGCGGGAGTCGGGAGCAGTTCTTC. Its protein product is CASSLEGGGSREQFF.

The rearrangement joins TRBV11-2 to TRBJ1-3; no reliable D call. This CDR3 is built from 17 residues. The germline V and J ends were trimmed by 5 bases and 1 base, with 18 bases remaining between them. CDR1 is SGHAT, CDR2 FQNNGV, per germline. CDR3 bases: TGTGCCAGCAGCCCAAGCCCCCGGGGAAGATCTGGAAACACCATATATTTT. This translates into CASSPSPRGRSGNTIYF.

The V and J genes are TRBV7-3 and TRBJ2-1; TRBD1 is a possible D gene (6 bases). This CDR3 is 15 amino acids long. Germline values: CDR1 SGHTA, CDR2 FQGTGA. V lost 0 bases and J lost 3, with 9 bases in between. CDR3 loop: CASSLTGTLYNEQFF. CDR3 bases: TGTGCCAGCAGCTTAACCGGGACACTCTACAATGAGCAGTTCTTC.

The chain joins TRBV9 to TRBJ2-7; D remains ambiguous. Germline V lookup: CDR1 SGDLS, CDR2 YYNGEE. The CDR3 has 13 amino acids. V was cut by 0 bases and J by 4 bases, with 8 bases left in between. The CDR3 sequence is CASSVGFGYEQYF. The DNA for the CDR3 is TGTGCCAGCAGCGTAGGTTTCGGGTACGAGCAGTACTTC.

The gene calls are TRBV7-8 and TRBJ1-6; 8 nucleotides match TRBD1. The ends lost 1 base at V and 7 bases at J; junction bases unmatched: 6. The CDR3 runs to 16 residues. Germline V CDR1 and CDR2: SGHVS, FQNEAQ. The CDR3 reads CASSLGQGSINSPLHF. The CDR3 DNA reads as TGTGCCAGCAGCTTAGGACAGGGGAGTATAAATTCACCCCTCCACTTT.

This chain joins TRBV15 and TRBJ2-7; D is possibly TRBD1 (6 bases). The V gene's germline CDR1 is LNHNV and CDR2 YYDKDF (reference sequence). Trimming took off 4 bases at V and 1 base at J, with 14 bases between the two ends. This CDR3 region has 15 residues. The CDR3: CATSKRAGASYEQYF. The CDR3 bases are TGTGCCACCAGCAAACGGGCAGGGGCTTCCTACGAGCAGTACTTC.